These T cell receptor beta chains were read from a single sample in a study of follicular helper T cells after annual influenza vaccination. The assay was immunoSEQ multiplex PCR, and TCRdb's table has in-frame clones only and misses some. The sample includes 9,500 to 13,000 clones, roughly 80% of them seen just once. Sequencing was performed on CXCR5+ CD38- circulating T follicular helper cells from blood, taken on the day of influenza vaccination. The receptors here all came from an adult who received the influenza vaccine. CDR3s include the opening cysteine and the closing phenylalanine or tryptophan. A D gene is named only where the DNA matches it firmly. Clone size is given for some rows only: seen once, a few or many times, or a class if the clone is expanded.

D gene	V gene	J gene	clone size	CDR3 protein	CDR3 DNA
-	TRBV2	TRBJ2-3	-	CATAPRRGGSSTDTQYF	TGTGCCACCGCTCCCAGGAGGGGGGGATCTAGCACAGATACGCAGTATTTT
-	TRBV15	TRBJ1-1	-	CATSRVQGFMNTEAFF	TGTGCCACCAGCAGGGTACAGGGCTTCATGAACACTGAAGCTTTCTTT
-	TRBV2	TRBJ1-1	once	CASSERGYTEAFF	TGTGCCAGCAGTGAACGAGGCTACACTGAAGCTTTCTTT
-	TRBV7-2	TRBJ1-4	once	CASSFTGSVKLFF	TGTGCCAGCAGCTTTACAGGGAGCGTAAAACTGTTTTTT
-	TRBV7-8	TRBJ2-1	-	CASSLAEGNEQFF	TGTGCCAGCAGCTTAGCGGAGGGGAATGAGCAGTTCTTC
-	TRBV4-3	TRBJ2-3	-	CASSQAGEGSDTQYF	TGCGCCAGCAGCCAAGCGGGAGAGGGGTCTGATACGCAGTATTTT
TRBD1	TRBV28	TRBJ1-1	once	CASSPGTGRGAFF	TGTGCCAGCTCCCCCGGGACAGGACGGGGAGCTTTCTTT
-	TRBV6-1	TRBJ2-5	-	CASSEGPNLTKETQYF	TGTGCCAGCAGTGAGGGACCGAACCTGACTAAAGAGACCCAGTACTTC
-	TRBV5-1	TRBJ2-4	-	CASSLEAGGQNIQYF	TGCGCCAGCAGCTTGGAGGCAGGGGGGCAAAACATTCAGTACTTC
-	TRBV19	TRBJ1-1	once	CASSINSRTEAFF	TGTGCCAGTAGTATCAATAGCCGCACTGAAGCTTTCTTT
-	TRBV5-1	TRBJ1-6	-	CASSPGTQDGNSPLHF	TGCGCCAGCAGTCCCGGGACCCAAGACGGCAATTCACCCCTCCACTTT
TRBD1	TRBV6-5	TRBJ1-1	-	CASRAGQGNTEAFF	TGTGCCAGCAGGGCTGGACAGGGGAACACTGAAGCTTTCTTT
-	TRBV30	TRBJ1-1	few	CAWSVQREAFF	TGTGCCTGGAGTGTACAGCGTGAAGCTTTCTTT
-	TRBV18	TRBJ1-2	few	CASSPSQGPDNYGYTF	TGTGCCAGCTCACCTTCACAGGGCCCTGATAACTATGGCTACACCTTC
-	TRBV6-5	TRBJ1-1	-	CASSYSNTAGGEAFF	TGTGCCAGCAGTTACTCGAATACCGCGGGGGGTGAAGCTTTCTTT
TRBD1	TRBV28	TRBJ2-5	-	CASNPGQERRETQYF	TGTGCCAGCAACCCGGGACAGGAGCGACGGGAGACCCAGTACTTC
TRBD1	TRBV6-1	TRBJ1-4	-	CASSRQGGEKLFF	TGTGCCAGCAGTCGGCAGGGGGGTGAAAAACTGTTTTTT
TRBD1	TRBV2	TRBJ1-2	few	CASRDRGHVRGYTF	TGTGCCAGCAGGGACAGGGGGCACGTCCGGGGCTACACCTTC
-	TRBV5-6	TRBJ2-3	-	CASSLGWTPTDTQYF	TGTGCCAGCAGCTTGGGATGGACACCCACAGATACGCAGTATTTT
-	TRBV5-8	TRBJ2-3	-	CASSPGHTDTQYF	TGTGCCAGCAGCCCTGGACACACAGATACGCAGTATTTT
-	TRBV6-1	TRBJ1-3	-	CASSEGGATGNTIYF	TGTGCCAGCAGTGAAGGGGGGGCAACTGGAAACACCATATATTTT
TRBD1	TRBV4-2	TRBJ2-7	-	CASSQGQPPEQYF	TGTGCCAGCAGCCAGGGACAGCCTCCCGAGCAGTACTTC
TRBD2	TRBV7-2	TRBJ2-1	-	CASSPAGTSGGKGQFF	TGTGCCAGCAGCCCCGCCGGGACTAGCGGGGGTAAGGGGCAGTTCTTC
-	TRBV30	TRBJ2-3	once	CAWTLGAQTSTDTQYF	TGTGCCTGGACCCTGGGGGCGCAGACTAGCACAGATACGCAGTATTTT
-	TRBV6-5	TRBJ2-7	-	CASSTQGFEYEQYF	TGTGCCAGCAGTACACAGGGCTTCGAATACGAGCAGTACTTC
TRBD2	TRBV6-1	TRBJ2-3	-	CASRWGEGGTDTQYF	TGTGCCAGCAGATGGGGAGAGGGAGGGACAGATACGCAGTATTTT
-	TRBV21-1	TRBJ2-1	-	CASTARPTAGGYNEQFF	TGTGCCAGCACCGCCCGTCCAACAGCGGGGGGCTACAATGAGCAGTTCTTC
TRBD1	TRBV28	TRBJ1-2	-	CASRPGTGPFYGYTF	TGTGCCAGCAGACCCGGGACAGGCCCTTTTTATGGCTACACCTTC
-	TRBV5-8	TRBJ2-7	-	CASSLEGMRGYEQYF	TGTGCCAGCAGCTTGGAAGGTATGCGAGGATACGAGCAGTACTTC
-	TRBV18	TRBJ1-6	-	CASSLQGRSGSYNSPLHF	TGTGCCAGCTCACTACAGGGTAGAAGCGGCTCCTATAATTCACCCCTCCACTTT
TRBD1	TRBV5-1	TRBJ1-6	-	CASSLDGDRGSPLHF	TGCGCCAGCAGCTTGGACGGGGACAGGGGATCACCCCTCCACTTT